This T cell receptor (beta chain) was documented in a study of response to subunit inactivated influenza vaccine. TCRdb redid the calling of the RT-PCR reads with MiXCR, one entry per CDR3 protein. The sample carries roughly 570,000 distinct CDR3 sequences, 10% to 15% recorded once. Germline V gives CDR1 MNHEY, CDR2 SVGAGI. The CDR3 spans 15 residues. V shed 0 bases and J shed 12 bases, with 18 bases lying between them. In its sample, this clonotype was seen a few times. The sample was PBMCs from blood, taken around seven weeks after vaccination. V gene TRBV6-5 combines with J gene TRBJ2-1; TRBD1 might be the D (6 bases). The sequence was collected from a man aged 45-60 years who received an inactivated influenza vaccine. The CDR3 here is CASSYSGTPSQGQFF. DNA for the CDR3: TGTGCCAGCAGTTACTCCGGGACACCATCTCAAGGGCAGTTCTTC.